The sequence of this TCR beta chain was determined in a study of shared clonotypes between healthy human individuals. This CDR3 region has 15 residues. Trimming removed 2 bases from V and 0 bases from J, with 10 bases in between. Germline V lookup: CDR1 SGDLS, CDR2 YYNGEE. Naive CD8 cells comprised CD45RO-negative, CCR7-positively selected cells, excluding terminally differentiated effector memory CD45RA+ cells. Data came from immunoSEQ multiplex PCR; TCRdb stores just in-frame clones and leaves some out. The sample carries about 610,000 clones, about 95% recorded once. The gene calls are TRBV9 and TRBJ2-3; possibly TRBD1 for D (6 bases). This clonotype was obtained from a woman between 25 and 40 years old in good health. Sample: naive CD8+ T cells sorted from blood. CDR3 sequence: CASSVGQTSTDTQYF. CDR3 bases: TGTGCCAGCAGCGTCGGACAGACTAGCACAGATACGCAGTATTTT.